Following are 9 T cell receptor beta chains from one sample sequenced in a study of blood T cell repertoires in COVID-19 (dated by TCRdb to 2020 to 2021). The method was the immunoSEQ multiplex PCR assay. This is the immuneACCESS table as TCRdb keeps it, with only in-frame sequences that have V and J called. A part of the clones is gone; compared with another copy, unresolved V genes explain less than half, and the rest is unexplained. The sample table holds approximately 230,000 clones, of which 85% to 90% were seen once. The ten largest clones represent over 4% of the sample. What was sequenced was PBMCs or T cells enriched from blood (not recorded which). The receptors come from a woman between 25 and 40 years old who had recovered from COVID-19.

CDR3 loop: CAIRGGDGFEAFF. CDR3 DNA: TGTGCCATCCGTGGGGGGGACGGATTTGAAGCTTTCTTT. This rearrangement joins TRBV10-3 to TRBJ1-1, with D possibly being TRBD1 (5 bases). This CDR3 has 13 residues. With 8 bases removed from V and 7 bases from J, the gap between germline ends came to 17 bases. CDR1 ENHRY and CDR2 SYGVKD come from the germline V gene.

CDR3 protein: CASSSRQGSNEQYF. The CDR3 region has the DNA TGTGCCAGCAGCTCCCGACAGGGGAGTAACGAGCAGTACTTC. This chain uses TRBV5-4 with TRBJ2-7; 8 bases agree with TRBD1. Unmatched junction bases numbered 7, after V lost 3 bases and J lost 5 bases. This CDR3 has 14 residues. Germline V gene data show CDR1 as SGHNT and CDR2 as YYREEE (reference sequence).

J is TRBJ2-7 and V is TRBV10-3; no clear D. Germline loops: CDR1 ENHRY, CDR2 SYGVKD. This CDR3 spans 12 amino acids. V dropped 8 bases and J dropped 2 bases, with 10 bases sitting between them. This CDR3 reads CAIGLSPYEQYF. The CDR3 nucleotides are TGTGCCATCGGCCTTTCCCCCTACGAGCAGTACTTC.

The chain combines TRBV28 with TRBJ1-2; D perhaps matches TRBD1 (6 bases). With 5 bases removed from V and 6 bases from J, the gap between germline ends came to 13 bases. The V gene's germline CDR1 is MDHEN and CDR2 SYDVKM. This CDR3 has 13 amino acids. CDR3 region: CASSQQGAHGYTF. CDR3 nucleotides: TGTGCCAGCAGTCAACAGGGAGCCCATGGCTACACCTTC.

V usage is TRBV2 and J usage is TRBJ2-1; D is undetermined. Germline CDR1 and CDR2: SNHLY and FYNNEI. The ends were cut back, 0 bases at V and 3 bases at J, with 9 bases in the middle. The CDR3 contains 15 residues. CDR3 in DNA: TGTGCCAGCAGTGAAGCCCCCAGGATCTACAATGAGCAGTTCTTC. Encoded protein: CASSEAPRIYNEQFF.

V gene TRBV29-1 combines with J gene TRBJ1-2; 8 bases align to TRBD1. V dropped 6 bases and J dropped 2; count of bases not matched to a gene: 14. Germline V gene sequence: CDR1 SQVTM, CDR2 ANQGSEA. The CDR3 is 16 residues long. CDR3 residues: CSVGAGGASMNYGYTF. Written as DNA, the CDR3 is TGCAGCGTGGGAGCAGGGGGCGCATCTATGAACTATGGCTACACCTTC. The variable domain in full, completed from reference TRBV29-1 and TRBJ1-2, reads SAVISQKPSRDICQRGTSLTIQCQVDSQVTMMFWYRQQPGQSLTLIATANQGSEATYESGFVIDKFPISRPNLTFSTLTVSNMSPEDSSIYLCSVGAGGASMNYGYTFGSGTRLTVV.

The chain has TRBV7-8 and TRBJ1-2; 8 nucleotides agree with TRBD1. Germline V gene data show CDR1 as SGHVS and CDR2 as FQNEAQ. Trimming cost V 2 bases and J 7 bases; bases outside gene matches: 9. This CDR3 has 15 residues. CDR3 nucleotides: TGTGCCAGCAGCTTACTACAGGGGGAGTCCGGTGGCTACACCTTC. Protein: CASSLLQGESGGYTF.

The chain is built from TRBV28 and TRBJ1-1; 7 bases line up with TRBD1. Per the germline V gene, CDR1 is MDHEN and CDR2 is SYDVKM. The CDR3 runs 17 residues. The V and J ends lost 3 bases and 1 base, in that order; junction bases with no gene match: 11. The CDR3 is CASSLGNRQGWNTEAFF. As DNA, the CDR3 is TGTGCCAGCAGTTTGGGGAACCGACAGGGCTGGAACACTGAAGCTTTCTTT.

The chain has TRBV3-1 (or the pseudogene TRBV3-2) and TRBJ1-1, with D maybe TRBD1 (6 bases). V gave up 3 bases and J gave up 2 bases, with 10 bases separating them. Germline V lookup: CDR1 LGHDT, CDR2 YNNKEL (reference sequence). This CDR3 has 14 residues. DNA for the CDR3: TGTGCCAGCAGCCAGGGGGCCTCAAACACTGAAGCTTTCTTT. Translating it yields CASSQGASNTEAFF.